Given below is one T cell receptor (beta chain) in context. Its antigen remains unidentified. It has no much larger one-base neighbor in the sample; base qualities were not kept. According to the germline V gene (reference sequence), CDR1 reads SEHNR and CDR2 reads FQNEAQ. Including the terminal cysteine and phenylalanine, the CDR3 comprises 14 residues. CDR3 DNA only is kept here, 42 bases in frame from base 1. V is pared back by 1 base and J by 3 bases, with 8 bases lying between the germline termini. The meaning of the sample's treatment or condition label: allogeneic hematopoietic cell transplantation with graft depleted of TCRalphabeta T cells and CD19 B cells. TCRalphabeta/CD19-depleted allogeneic hematopoietic cell grafts were given to the transplant recipients, all of whom were children. Library preparation used PCR. The instrument given in TCRdb is Illumina HiSeq 2500. TCR libraries were prepared with molecular barcoding, using unique molecular identifiers to normalize TCRbeta repertoire quantification. TCRdb reran the public reads through fastp at Q25 and MiXCR, keeping productive beta chains. When rows share a CDR3 protein, they turn into one entry using the most common DNA and genes. The sample table shows about 980,000 distinct CDR3 sequences, and roughly 29% are seen once. The ten most abundant clones make up roughly 30% of the sample.

This record belongs to a study of T-cell reconstitution after alpha-beta-depleted transplantation in children (dated by TCRdb to 2016 to 2017). Background on the whole study: Using TCR repertoire profiling, the study followed T-cell immune reconstitution in a quantitative way in children after TCRalphabeta/CD19-depleted allogeneic hematopoietic cell transplantation.

The full study reports these points: In some patients, the high TCRbeta diversity seen at day 60 was put down to recipient T cells and intrathymic progenitors that had survived conditioning. The frequencies of hyperexpanded clones fell over the following months, and after one year, T-cell counts and TCRbeta diversity were mostly attributed to newly produced T cells. Apparently early alphabetaT-cell count recovery about two months after transplant reportedly relied on only several hundred rapidly expanded clones derived from non-depleted graft cells.

The sequence derives from a boy in the first two years of life who had a stem cell transplant for SCID, so the T cells may come from the graft donor. The source was PBMCs, mostly from graft donor cells, collected 360 days after TCRalphabeta/CD19-depleted stem cell transplant. Here the chain combines TRBV7-9 and TRBJ2-3, with no reliable assignment of the D segment. The bases are TGTGCCAGCAGCTTAGAGTTGTGGACAGATACGCAGTATTTT. This codes for CASSLELWTDTQYF. The CDR3, completed at both ends by the reference TRBV7-9 and TRBJ2-3 genes, gives the full variable domain DTGVSQNPRHKITKRGQNVTFRCDPISEHNRLYWYRQTLGQGPEFLTYFQNEAQLEKSRLLSDRFSAERPKGSFSTLEIQRTEQGDSAMYLCASSLELWTDTQYFGPGTRLTVL.